A single sample gave rise to the 15 T cell receptor beta chains below, sequenced in a study of T cell responses to AZD1222 COVID-19 vaccine. This table comes from immunoSEQ multiplex PCR, and its TCRdb copy is limited to in-frame clones, with some not included. The table has approximately 70,000 clones, about nine tenths seen once. The source was peripheral blood, collected 28 days after the second dose of the MenACWY control vaccine. Every receptor here comes from an adult who received the MenACWY meningococcal vaccine as a control.

The V call is TRBV6-1, the J call TRBJ1-1; D is unresolved. Germline CDR1 MNHNS, CDR2 SASEGT. V lost 2 bases and J lost 6, with 7 bases in between. The CDR3 has 12 amino acids. The CDR3 nucleotides read TGTGCCAGCAGTGAATCTATATCTGAAGCTTTCTTT. It yields the protein CASSESISEAFF.

The V and J genes are TRBV7-2 and TRBJ2-1; D is unclear. CDR1 and CDR2 (germline): SGHTA, FQGNSA. V lost 6 bases and J lost 0, with 12 bases in between. The CDR3 has 15 amino acids. In nucleotides, the CDR3 is TGTGCCAGCAGGAATCGGGTGGGCTCCTACAATGAGCAGTTCTTC. The encoded protein is CASRNRVGSYNEQFF.

The rearrangement joins TRBV30 to TRBJ2-7, with 10 bases lining up with TRBD1. V was clipped by 1 base and J by 3 bases; unmatched bases: 9. The CDR3 sequence is 16 residues long. The germline V gene has CDR1 GTSNPN and CDR2 SVGIG (reference sequence). The CDR3 here is CAWSDYRDRGLYEQYF. The CDR3 region has the DNA TGTGCCTGGAGTGACTACCGGGACAGGGGACTCTACGAGCAGTACTTC.

The CDR3 DNA follows: TGCGCCAGCAGCCAAGATCTAGGGGGGGCCTACGAGCAGTACTTC. It specifies CASSQDLGGAYEQYF. V usage is TRBV4-3 and J usage is TRBJ2-7, with TRBD2 as a possible D gene (7 bases). Germline loops: CDR1 LGHNA, CDR2 YSLEER. The CDR3 is 15 amino acids. V lost 0 bases to trimming and J lost 2 bases, with 11 bases between them.

The chain uses TRBV5-1 and TRBJ2-1; TRBD2 matches 14 bases. This CDR3 contains 15 residues. Germline CDR1 SGHRS, CDR2 YFSETQ. The junction had 5 bases not matched to a gene; V was cut back by 4 bases and J by 8 bases. CDR3 in amino acids: CASSVTSGGADEQFF. The CDR3 bases are TGCGCCAGCAGCGTGACTAGCGGGGGGGCGGATGAGCAGTTCTTC.

The gene calls are TRBV7-9 and TRBJ1-6; no firm D call. Germline values: CDR1 SEHNR, CDR2 FQNEAQ (reference sequence). Trimming pared 5 bases from V and 7 bases from J, leaving 6 bases between. The CDR3 spans 12 residues. CDR3 sequence (DNA): TGTGCCAGCAGCAAACAGAATTCACCCCTCCACTTT. Translating it yields CASSKQNSPLHF.

The rearrangement links TRBV5-1 to TRBJ2-1; TRBD2 matches at 7 bases. The germline gives CDR1 SGHRS, CDR2 YFSETQ. The V and J ends lost 5 bases and 8 bases, in that order; junction bases with no gene match: 4. The CDR3 sequence is 12 residues long. CDR3 DNA: TGCGCCAGCAGAGGGGAGGGTGATGAGCAGTTCTTC. This sequence encodes CASRGEGDEQFF.

V gene TRBV5-1 combines with J gene TRBJ1-2, with D perhaps TRBD1 (6 bases). The CDR3 extends over 13 amino acids. The V end was cut by 2 bases, the J end by 8 bases, with 13 bases between. Germline assignment: CDR1 SGHRS and CDR2 YFSETQ. CDR3 protein: CASSFRDGGGYTF. The DNA for the CDR3 is TGCGCCAGCAGCTTCCGGGACGGGGGCGGCTACACCTTC.

The V and J genes are TRBV5-1 and TRBJ1-6; 7 bases align to TRBD1. Trimming removed 5 bases from V and 5 bases from J; junction bases left unmatched: 7. Germline V CDR1 and CDR2: SGHRS, YFSETQ. The CDR3 contains 15 residues. CDR3 sequence (DNA): TGCGCCAGCAGTATACAGGGGTTAGATAATTCACCCCTCCACTTT. Residues: CASSIQGLDNSPLHF.

The chain is built from TRBV2 and TRBJ1-2; 8 bases match TRBD1. J was trimmed by 8 bases and V by 2 bases; bases with no gene match: 7. The CDR3 sequence is 14 residues long. Germline assignment: CDR1 SNHLY and CDR2 FYNNEI. DNA for the CDR3: TGTGCCAGCAGTGAAACCAGACAGGGGAGCGGCTACACCTTC. It translates to CASSETRQGSGYTF.

The chain links TRBV5-1 to TRBJ2-5, with 8 bases lining up with TRBD1. Losses at the gene ends were 3 bases for V and 6 bases for J; bases not matched to a gene: 10. CDR3 length: 15 residues. Germline V gene lookup returns CDR1 SGHRS and CDR2 YFSETQ. This chain's CDR3 is CASSSTSGGEQTQYF. CDR3 sequence (DNA): TGCGCCAGCAGCTCCACGTCAGGGGGCGAACAGACCCAGTACTTC.

The rearrangement uses TRBV5-1 and TRBJ1-4, with D perhaps TRBD1 (6 bases). The CDR3 totals 15 residues. V dropped 4 bases and J dropped 4 bases, with 14 bases sitting between them. Germline V lookup: CDR1 SGHRS, CDR2 YFSETQ. CDR3 in DNA: TGCGCCAGCAGCGGGAATAGGGGGATTAATGAAAAACTGTTTTTT. Residues: CASSGNRGINEKLFF.

This rearrangement joins TRBV6-5 to TRBJ1-1; 9 bases map to TRBD1. The ends lost 6 bases at V and 2 bases at J; junction bases unmatched: 7. The CDR3 consists of 15 residues. The germline V gene encodes CDR1 MNHEY and CDR2 SVGAGI. This chain's CDR3 is CASRPTGGTNTEAFF. The CDR3 DNA sequence: TGTGCCAGCAGACCGACAGGGGGTACAAACACTGAAGCTTTCTTT.

The V call is TRBV6-4, the J call TRBJ2-2, with 8 bases matching TRBD2. CDR1 is MRHNA, CDR2 SNTAGT, per germline. V gave up 2 bases and J gave up 3 bases; unmatched junction bases: 2. This CDR3 has 15 residues. This CDR3 is CASSDDGGDTGELFF. CDR3 nucleotide sequence: TGTGCCAGCAGTGACGACGGGGGGGACACCGGGGAGCTGTTTTTT.

The chain joins TRBV14 to TRBJ1-2; no clear D gene. CDR1 and CDR2 (germline): SGHDN, FVKESK. Trimming pared 1 base from V and 3 bases from J, leaving 3 bases between. The CDR3 has 12 amino acids. CDR3 amino acids: CASSQGYYGYTF. The DNA of the CDR3 is TGTGCCAGCAGCCAAGGTTACTATGGCTACACCTTC.